This T cell receptor beta chain was observed in a study of blood T cell repertoires in COVID-19. Study-level background: Sample material is recorded as cDNA or gDNA derived from T cells, B-cell-depleted T cells, or PBMCs.

Method: immunoSEQ multiplex PCR; TCRdb's copy keeps in-frame clones and lacks some. This sample has some 150,000 clones, with roughly nine tenths found just once. The source of this sequence is a woman aged 70-85 years with acute or convalescent COVID-19. The sample comprised peripheral blood.

CDR3 protein: CASRVDRVRGYTF. The CDR3 DNA sequence: TGTGCCAGTAGGGTGGACAGGGTGCGAGGCTACACCTTC. The gene calls are TRBV19 and TRBJ1-2; TRBD1 matches at 8 bases. Germline CDR1 and CDR2: LNHDA and SQIVND (reference sequence). Unmatched junction bases numbered 8, after V lost 6 bases and J lost 8 bases. The CDR3 spans 13 residues.